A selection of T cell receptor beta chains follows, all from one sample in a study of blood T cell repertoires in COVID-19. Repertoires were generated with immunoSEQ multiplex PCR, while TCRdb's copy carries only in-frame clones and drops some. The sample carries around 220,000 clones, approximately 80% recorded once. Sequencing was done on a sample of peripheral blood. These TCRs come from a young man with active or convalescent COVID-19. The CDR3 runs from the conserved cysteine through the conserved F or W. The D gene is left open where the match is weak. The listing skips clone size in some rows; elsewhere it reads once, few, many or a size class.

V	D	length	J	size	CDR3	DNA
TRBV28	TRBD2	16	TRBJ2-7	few	CASSLTASGSIGEQYF	TGTGCCAGCAGTTTAACGGCTAGCGGGAGTATCGGCGAGCAGTACTTC
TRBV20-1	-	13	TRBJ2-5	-	CSASRFERETQYF	TGCAGTGCTAGTCGTTTCGAGAGAGAGACCCAGTACTTC
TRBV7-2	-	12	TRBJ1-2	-	CASVTAGIGYTF	TGTGCCAGCGTGACAGCTGGGATTGGCTACACCTTC
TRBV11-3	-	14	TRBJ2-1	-	CASSFRLASNEQFF	TGTGCCAGCAGCTTTCGGCTAGCAAGCAATGAGCAGTTCTTC
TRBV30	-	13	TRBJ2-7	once	CAWSPTELYEQYF	TGTGCCTGGAGTCCAACGGAACTATACGAGCAGTACTTC
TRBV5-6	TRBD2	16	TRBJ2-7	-	CASSYLAGATSYEQYF	TGTGCCAGCAGCTACCTAGCGGGGGCGACCTCCTACGAGCAGTACTTC
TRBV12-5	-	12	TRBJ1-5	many	CASGFQGQPQHF	TGTGCTAGTGGTTTCCAGGGTCAGCCCCAGCATTTT
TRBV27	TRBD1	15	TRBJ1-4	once	CASSSNRGRNEKLFF	TGTGCCAGCAGTTCCAACAGGGGGCGAAATGAAAAACTGTTTTTT
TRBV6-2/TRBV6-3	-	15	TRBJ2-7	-	CASSYTGTAAYEQYF	TGTGCCAGCAGTTACACCGGGACTGCTGCCTACGAGCAGTACTTC
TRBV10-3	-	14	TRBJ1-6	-	CAIRGFGGNSPLHF	TGTGCCATCAGGGGCTTTGGTGGTAATTCACCCCTCCACTTT
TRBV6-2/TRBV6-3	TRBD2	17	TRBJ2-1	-	CASSLRGGLAGADEQFF	TGTGCCAGCAGTTTGCGGGGGGGCCTAGCGGGAGCGGACGAGCAGTTCTTC
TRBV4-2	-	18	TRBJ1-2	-	CASSQEAGLTSPNYGYTF	TGTGCCAGCAGCCAGGAGGCAGGCTTAACGTCGCCTAACTATGGCTACACCTTC
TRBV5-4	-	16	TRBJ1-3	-	CASSRGGGSSGNTIYF	TGTGCCAGCAGCCGAGGGGGGGGCTCGTCGGGAAACACCATATATTTT
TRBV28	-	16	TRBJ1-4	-	CASSLYFGQSNEKLFF	TGTGCCAGCAGTTTATACTTCGGACAGAGTAATGAAAAACTGTTTTTT
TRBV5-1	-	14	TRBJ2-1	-	CASSLAAANAEQFF	TGCGCCAGCAGCTTGGCGGCGGCTAATGCTGAGCAGTTCTTC
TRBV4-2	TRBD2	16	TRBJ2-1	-	CASSQGLAGEYNEQFF	TGTGCCAGCAGCCAAGGGTTGGCGGGGGAATACAATGAGCAGTTCTTC
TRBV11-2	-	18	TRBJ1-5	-	CASSYIDRSEIANQPQHF	TGTGCCAGCAGCTACATTGACAGGTCCGAGATCGCCAATCAGCCCCAGCATTTT
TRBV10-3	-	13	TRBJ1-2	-	CAIFAGYPYGYTF	TGTGCCATCTTTGCAGGGTACCCCTATGGCTACACCTTC
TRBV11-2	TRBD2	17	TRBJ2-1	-	CASSFPGGGLPDGEQFF	TGTGCCAGCAGCTTTCCCGGGGGGGGACTCCCAGATGGGGAGCAGTTCTTC
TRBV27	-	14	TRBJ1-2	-	CASSSGGSHYGYTF	TGTGCCAGCAGCTCCGGCGGGTCTCACTATGGCTACACCTTC
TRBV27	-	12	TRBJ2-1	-	CASRQRGGEQFF	TGTGCCAGCCGACAAAGGGGCGGTGAGCAGTTCTTC
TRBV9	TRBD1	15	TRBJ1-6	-	CASTPTGAANSPLHF	TGTGCCAGCACCCCGACAGGGGCGGCGAATTCACCCCTCCACTTT
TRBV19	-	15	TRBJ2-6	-	CASSFRVAGANVLTF	TGTGCCAGTAGTTTCAGGGTGGCTGGGGCCAACGTCCTGACTTTC
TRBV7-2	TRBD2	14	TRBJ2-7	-	CASSRPGLAYEQYF	TGTGCCAGCAGCCGGCCGGGACTAGCTTACGAGCAGTACTTC
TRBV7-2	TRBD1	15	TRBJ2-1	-	CASSLDGRGPDEQFF	TGTGCCAGCAGCTTAGACGGCAGGGGGCCTGATGAGCAGTTCTTC
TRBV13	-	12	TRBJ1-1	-	CASRLSTAEAFF	TGTGCCAGCAGACTTTCGACAGCTGAAGCTTTCTTT
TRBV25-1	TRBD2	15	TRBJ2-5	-	CASSRASGGKETQYF	TGTGCCAGCTCCCGAGCTAGCGGGGGGAAAGAGACCCAGTACTTC
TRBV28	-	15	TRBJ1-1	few	CASSPPIRAGTEAFF	TGTGCCAGCAGTCCCCCAATTAGGGCGGGCACTGAAGCTTTCTTT
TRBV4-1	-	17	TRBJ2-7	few	CASSRNPAGQGEYEQYF	TGCGCCAGCAGCCGAAATCCCGCCGGGCAGGGCGAGTACGAGCAGTACTTC
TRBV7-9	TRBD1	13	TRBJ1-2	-	CASSQEGASGYTF	TGTGCCAGCAGCCAGGAGGGGGCTAGTGGCTACACCTTC
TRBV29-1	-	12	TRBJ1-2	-	CSVELGGYGYTF	TGCAGCGTTGAACTGGGGGGCTATGGCTACACCTTC
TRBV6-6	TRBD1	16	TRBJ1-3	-	CASSPGDSGIGNTIYF	TGTGCCAGCAGTCCTGGGGACAGTGGGATTGGAAACACCATATATTTT
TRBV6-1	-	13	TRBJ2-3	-	CASSETVADTQYF	TGTGCCAGCAGTGAAACGGTCGCTGATACGCAGTATTTT
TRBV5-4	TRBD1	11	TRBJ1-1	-	CASSLQGIAFF	TGTGCCAGCAGCTTACAGGGGATAGCTTTCTTT
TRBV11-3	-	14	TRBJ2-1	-	CASSPGGPGNEQFF	TGTGCCAGCTCCCCCGGAGGGCCTGGCAATGAGCAGTTCTTC
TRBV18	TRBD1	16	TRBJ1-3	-	CASSRGQGNSGNTIYF	TGTGCCAGCTCACGAGGACAGGGAAACTCTGGAAACACCATATATTTT
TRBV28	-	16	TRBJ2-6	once	CASSEQGSSGANVLTF	TGTGCCAGCAGTGAACAGGGTTCCTCTGGGGCCAACGTCCTGACTTTC
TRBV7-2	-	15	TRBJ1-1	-	CASSPQGNWGAEAFF	TGTGCCAGCAGCCCCCAGGGTAATTGGGGGGCTGAAGCTTTCTTT
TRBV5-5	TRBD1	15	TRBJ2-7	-	CASSRKGQGGYEQYF	TGTGCCAGCAGCCGGAAGGGACAGGGGGGCTACGAGCAGTACTTC
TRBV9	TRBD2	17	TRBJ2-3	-	CASSEGLAGGPQDTQYF	TGTGCCAGCAGCGAGGGACTAGCGGGAGGGCCCCAAGATACGCAGTATTTT
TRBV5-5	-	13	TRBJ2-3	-	CASTLIGGDTQYF	TGTGCCAGCACCTTAATAGGGGGTGATACGCAGTATTTT
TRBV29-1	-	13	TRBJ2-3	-	CSVSSLSTDTQYF	TGCAGCGTTAGTAGTTTGAGCACAGATACGCAGTATTTT
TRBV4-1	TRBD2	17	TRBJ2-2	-	CASDSSIAGANTGELFF	TGCGCCAGCGATTCAAGTATAGCGGGCGCGAACACCGGGGAGCTGTTTTTT
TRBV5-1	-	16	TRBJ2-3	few	CASSLGRGALTDTQYF	TGCGCCAGCAGCTTGGGACGGGGGGCGTTGACAGATACGCAGTATTTT
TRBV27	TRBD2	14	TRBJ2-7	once	CASSPLAGLYEQYF	TGTGCCAGCAGTCCCCTAGCGGGACTCTACGAGCAGTACTTC
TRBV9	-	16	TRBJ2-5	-	CASSPTTRGFGETQYF	TGTGCCAGCAGCCCCACAACCAGGGGATTTGGTGAGACCCAGTACTTC
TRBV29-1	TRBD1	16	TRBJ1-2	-	CSVGALGTGRNYGYTF	TGCAGCGTTGGGGCCCTCGGGACAGGGCGAAACTATGGCTACACCTTC
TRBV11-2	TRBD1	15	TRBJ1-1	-	CASSPGTGGNTEAFF	TGTGCCAGCAGCCCCGGGACAGGGGGAAACACTGAAGCTTTCTTT